This T cell receptor beta chain was found in a study of CD8+CD57+ T cells in acquired aplastic anemia (dated by TCRdb to 2017 to 2018). Background for the entire study: DNA extracted from sorted CD4+ and CD8+ cells had a mean of about 3.2 ug, with a range of roughly 0.17 to 27.4 ug. CD8+CD57+ expansion was defined as a frequency above the mean frequency observed in healthy subjects. The paper's findings and limits, for the study overall: Patients and healthy controls showed no significant difference in CD8+ Simpson's diversity (P=0.060). Roughly 30 CD8+ CDR3 sequences were shared between patients and controls but appeared highly expressed in patients and within their immunodominant clones.

Flow cytometry had shown CD8+CD57+ cell expansion in the patients selected for sequencing. Every patient had a diagnosis of severe acquired aplastic anemia based on International Study of Aplastic Anemia and Agranulocytosis and Camitta criteria. No therapy had been received by the patients at the time of blood sampling. In this study, sorted CD4+ and CD8+ T cells from the blood of healthy subjects and of severe aplastic anemia patients had their TCR repertoires deep-sequenced. In the USA, patient enrollment took place under clinicaltrials.gov protocols 00001620, 01623167, 00001397, 00071045, 00081523 and 00961064. Ficoll-Paque density gradient centrifugation was used to isolate peripheral blood mononuclear cells. Before DNA extraction, CD4+ and CD8+ T cells were sorted by FACS or by magnetic beads. The germline V gene supplies CDR1 SGHVT and CDR2 SQSDAQ. Cut back by 8 bases and 0 bases, the V and J ends lie 17 bases apart. The CDR3 covers 16 residues, taking in both the cysteine and the phenylalanine. The DNA shown is the 48-base CDR3, in frame from base 1.

Genomic DNA served as template for TCR beta VDJ combination and CDR3 sequence profiling. An Illumina HiSeq 2000 was the platform used for TCR repertoire sequencing. The study's own analysis went as follows. TRBV/TRBJ rearrangement plots, CDR3 size and DJ length profiles, and Simpson's diversity index were used to assess repertoires. The most abundant DNA sequence in the deep sequencing data was defined as the immunodominant clone. CDR3 amino acid sequences were screened for sharing across subjects and compared with published repertoires and the VDJdb database. TCRdb redid the processing of the public reads, applying fastp at Q25 and MiXCR, and retained in-frame beta chains. Each CDR3 protein gets just one entry, which takes the most common genes and DNA from the rows behind it. None of the V and J calls come from the authors' own analysis; TCRdb made them. The sample contains fewer than 250,000 distinct CDR3 sequences, around 45% of them found a single time. Over 7.5% of the sample is taken by the ten largest.

With respect to this clonotype: Its target antigen remains unknown. Per-base quality was not reported, and no clone a single base away is much larger than it.

This clonotype originated in a human donor with aplastic anemia. Sequenced material: sorted CD4+, CD8+, or CD8+CD57+ T cells (not recorded which) from PBMCs. The rearranged segments are TRBV7-4 and TRBJ1-3; the best D guess is TRBD1, with 6 bases matching. The CDR3 protein: CASSAGQLFSGNTIYF. DNA sequence: TGTGCCAGCTCGGCCGGACAGCTATTCTCTGGAAACACCATATATTTT.